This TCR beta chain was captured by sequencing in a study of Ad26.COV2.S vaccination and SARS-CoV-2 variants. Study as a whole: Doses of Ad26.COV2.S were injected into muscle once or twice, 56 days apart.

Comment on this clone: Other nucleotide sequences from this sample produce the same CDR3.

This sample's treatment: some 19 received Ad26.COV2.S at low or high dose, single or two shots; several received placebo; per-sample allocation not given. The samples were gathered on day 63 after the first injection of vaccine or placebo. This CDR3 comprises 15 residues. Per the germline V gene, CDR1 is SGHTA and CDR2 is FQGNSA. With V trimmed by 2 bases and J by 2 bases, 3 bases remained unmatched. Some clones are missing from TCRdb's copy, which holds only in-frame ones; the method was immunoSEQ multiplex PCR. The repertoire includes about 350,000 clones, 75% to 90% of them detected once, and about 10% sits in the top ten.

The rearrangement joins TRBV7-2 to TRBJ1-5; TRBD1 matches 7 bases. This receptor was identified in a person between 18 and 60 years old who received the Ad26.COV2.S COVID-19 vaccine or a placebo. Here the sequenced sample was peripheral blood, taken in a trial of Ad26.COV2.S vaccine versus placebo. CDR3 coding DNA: TGTGCCAGCAGCTTACTCGGGACAGGCAATCAGCCCCAGCATTTT. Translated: CASSLLGTGNQPQHF. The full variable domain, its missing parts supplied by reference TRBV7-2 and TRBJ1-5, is GAGVSQSPSNKVTEKGKDVELRCDPISGHTALYWYRQSLGQGLEFLIYFQGNSAPDKSGLPSDRFSAERTGGSVSTLTIQRTQQEDSAVYLCASSLLGTGNQPQHFGDGTRLSIL.